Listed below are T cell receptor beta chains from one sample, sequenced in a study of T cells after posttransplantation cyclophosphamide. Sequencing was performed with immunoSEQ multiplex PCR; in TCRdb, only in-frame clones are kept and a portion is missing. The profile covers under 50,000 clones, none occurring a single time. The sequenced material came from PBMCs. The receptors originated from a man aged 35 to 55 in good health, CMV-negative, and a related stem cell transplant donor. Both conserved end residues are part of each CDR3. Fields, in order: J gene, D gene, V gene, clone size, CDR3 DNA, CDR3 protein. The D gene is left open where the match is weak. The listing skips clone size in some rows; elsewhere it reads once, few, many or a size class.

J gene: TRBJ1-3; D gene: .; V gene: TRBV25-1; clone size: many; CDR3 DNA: TGTGCCAGCAGTGACAGGGGCTCTGGAAACACCATATATTTT; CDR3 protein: CASSDRGSGNTIYF
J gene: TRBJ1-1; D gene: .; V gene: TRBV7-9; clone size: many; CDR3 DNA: TGTGCCAGCAGTCAAATAACGGGGGGGAGCCCGAACACTGAAGCTTTCTTT; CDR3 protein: CASSQITGGSPNTEAFF
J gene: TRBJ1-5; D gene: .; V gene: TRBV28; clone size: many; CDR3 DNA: TGTGCCAGCAGCCCCCCCCCGGGTGTCTTGCCCCAGCATTTT; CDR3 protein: CASSPPPGVLPQHF
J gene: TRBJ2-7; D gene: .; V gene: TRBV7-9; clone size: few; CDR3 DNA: TGTGCCAGCAGCTTTTCCTACGAGCAGTACTTC; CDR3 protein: CASSFSYEQYF
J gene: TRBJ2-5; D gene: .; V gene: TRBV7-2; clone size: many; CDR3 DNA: TGTGCCAGCAGCTTGTTGGGGGGCCAAGAGACCCAGTACTTC; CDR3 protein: CASSLLGGQETQYF
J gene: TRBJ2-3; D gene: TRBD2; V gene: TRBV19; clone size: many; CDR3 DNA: TGTGCCAGTAGTTCAGGACTAGTTGCGACCACAGATACGCAGTATTTT; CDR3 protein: CASSSGLVATTDTQYF
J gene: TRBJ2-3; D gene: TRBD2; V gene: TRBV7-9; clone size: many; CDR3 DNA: TGTGCCAGCAGCTTAGTGGCGGGAGGGCAAAGGGCAGATACGCAGTATTTT; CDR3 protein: CASSLVAGGQRADTQYF
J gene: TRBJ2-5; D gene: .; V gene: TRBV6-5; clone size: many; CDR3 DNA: TGTGCCAGCAGTTACCACCCGGACAGTCAAGAGACCCAGTACTTC; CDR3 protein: CASSYHPDSQETQYF
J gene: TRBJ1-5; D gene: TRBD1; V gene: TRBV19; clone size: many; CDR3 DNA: TGTGCCAGTACTGGGACAGGGGGCGCCTTGGGCAATCAGCCCCAGCATTTT; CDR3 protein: CASTGTGGALGNQPQHF
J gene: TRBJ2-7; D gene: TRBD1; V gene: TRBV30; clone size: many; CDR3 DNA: TGTGCCTGGGCACCGGCCGGGACAGGACCCTACGAGCAGTACTTC; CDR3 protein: CAWAPAGTGPYEQYF
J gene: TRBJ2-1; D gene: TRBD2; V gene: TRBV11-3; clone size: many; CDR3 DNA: TGTGCCAGCAGCCCATTGACTAGCGGGAGTAGCAATGAGCAGTTCTTC; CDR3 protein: CASSPLTSGSSNEQFF
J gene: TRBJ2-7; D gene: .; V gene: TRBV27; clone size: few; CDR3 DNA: TGTGCCAGCAGTTTATCAGGGGCCTACGAGCAGTACTTC; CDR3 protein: CASSLSGAYEQYF
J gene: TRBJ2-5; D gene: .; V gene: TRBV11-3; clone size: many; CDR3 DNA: TGTGCCAGCAGCCCGGGACTTCATAAGGCGGAGACCCAGTACTTC; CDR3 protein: CASSPGLHKAETQYF
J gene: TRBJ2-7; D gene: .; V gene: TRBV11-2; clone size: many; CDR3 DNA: TGTGCCAGCAGCTTATCCAGGCACAAGGCCGTCGGAACCTACGAGCAGTACTTC; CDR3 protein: CASSLSRHKAVGTYEQYF
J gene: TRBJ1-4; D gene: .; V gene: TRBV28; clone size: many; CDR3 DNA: TGTGCCAGCCCGGGGGGGGAAACTAATGAAAAACTGTTTTTT; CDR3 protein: CASPGGETNEKLFF
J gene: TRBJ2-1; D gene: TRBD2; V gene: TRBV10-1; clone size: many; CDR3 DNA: TGCGCCAGCAGTGAGTTCAGCGGGGCCGGTCAAAAGCAGTTCTTC; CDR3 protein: CASSEFSGAGQKQFF
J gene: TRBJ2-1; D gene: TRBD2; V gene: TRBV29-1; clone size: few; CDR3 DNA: TGCAGCGGGGGAGGGCTCCCAAACAATGAGCAGTTCTTC; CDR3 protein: CSGGGLPNNEQFF
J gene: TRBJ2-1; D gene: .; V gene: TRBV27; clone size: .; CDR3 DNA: TGTGCCAGCCAACAGGGATCCTCCTACAATGAGCAATTCTTC; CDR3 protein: CASQQGSSYNEQFF
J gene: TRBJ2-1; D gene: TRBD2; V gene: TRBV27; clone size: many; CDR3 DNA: TGTGCCAGCAGAAGCGGGAGTTCCTACAATGAGCAGTTCTTC; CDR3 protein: CASRSGSSYNEQFF
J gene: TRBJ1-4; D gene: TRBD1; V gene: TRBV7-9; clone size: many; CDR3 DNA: TGTGCCAGCAGCTGGACAGGGGAAGTTGAAAAACTGTTTTTT; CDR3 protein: CASSWTGEVEKLFF
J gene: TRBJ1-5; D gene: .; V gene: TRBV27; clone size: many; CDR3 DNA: TGTGCCAGCAGTCCAGTAAGCAATCAGCCCCAGCATTTT; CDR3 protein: CASSPVSNQPQHF
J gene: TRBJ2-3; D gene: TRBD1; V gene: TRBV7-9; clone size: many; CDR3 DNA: TGTGCCAGCAGCACCCGACAGGGGGCAACAGATACGCAGTATTTT; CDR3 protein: CASSTRQGATDTQYF
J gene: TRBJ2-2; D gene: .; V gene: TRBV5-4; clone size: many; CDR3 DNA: TGTGCCAGCAGCGGATACCGGGACATGTGGGACACCGGGGAGCTGTTTTTT; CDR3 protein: CASSGYRDMWDTGELFF
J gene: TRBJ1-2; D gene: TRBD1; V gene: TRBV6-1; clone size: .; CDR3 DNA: TGTGCCAGCTCCCGGACAGGGGGCGTCTATGGCTACACCTTC; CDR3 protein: CASSRTGGVYGYTF
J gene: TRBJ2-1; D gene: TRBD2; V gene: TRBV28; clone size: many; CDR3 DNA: TGTGCCAGCAGTTTTGACAGAGCGGGAGGGCCATCCTACAATGAGCAGTTCTTC; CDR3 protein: CASSFDRAGGPSYNEQFF
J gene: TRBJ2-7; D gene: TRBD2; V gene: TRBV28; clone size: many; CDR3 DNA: TGTGCCAGCAGTTCCCCTTTTGCGGCTAGCGGGAGTTACGAGCAGTACTTC; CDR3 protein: CASSSPFAASGSYEQYF
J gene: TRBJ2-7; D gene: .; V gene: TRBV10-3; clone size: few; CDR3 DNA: TGTGCCCTATCTTCCGGGTCGAGAACCTACGAGCAGTACTTC; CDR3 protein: CALSSGSRTYEQYF
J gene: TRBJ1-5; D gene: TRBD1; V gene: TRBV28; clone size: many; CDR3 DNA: TGTGCCAGCAGACGATCCGGGACAGGGAGAGCGAATCAGCCCCAGCATTTT; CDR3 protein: CASRRSGTGRANQPQHF
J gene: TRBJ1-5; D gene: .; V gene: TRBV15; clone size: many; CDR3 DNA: TGTGCCACCAGCAGAGATTATAGCAATCAGCCCCAGCATTTT; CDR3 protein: CATSRDYSNQPQHF
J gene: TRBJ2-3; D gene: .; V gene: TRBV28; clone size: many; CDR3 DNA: TGTGCCAGCGATATCGCAGGGGCCCGCACAGATACGCAGTATTTT; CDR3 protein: CASDIAGARTDTQYF
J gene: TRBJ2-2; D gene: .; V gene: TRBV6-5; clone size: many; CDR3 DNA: TGTGCCAGCAGTTCCCCTAGCGATGTAAACACCGGGGAGCTGTTTTTT; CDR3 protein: CASSSPSDVNTGELFF
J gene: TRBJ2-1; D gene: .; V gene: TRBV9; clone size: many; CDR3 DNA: TGTGCCAGCAGCGTAGGTGATAGCGGTTACAATGAGCAGTTCTTC; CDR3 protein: CASSVGDSGYNEQFF
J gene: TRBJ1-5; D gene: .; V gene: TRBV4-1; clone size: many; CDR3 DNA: TGCGCCAGCAGCCTCCGACGGGATAATCAGCCCCAGCATTTT; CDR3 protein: CASSLRRDNQPQHF
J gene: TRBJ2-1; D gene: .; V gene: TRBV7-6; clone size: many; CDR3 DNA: TGTGCCAGCAGCTTATACACGTTCCAAAGCTCCTACAATGAGCAGTTCTTC; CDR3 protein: CASSLYTFQSSYNEQFF
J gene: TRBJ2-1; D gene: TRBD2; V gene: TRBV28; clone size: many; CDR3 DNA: TGTGCCAGCACAACTAGCGGGAGGCGCAATGAGCAGTTCTTC; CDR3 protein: CASTTSGRRNEQFF
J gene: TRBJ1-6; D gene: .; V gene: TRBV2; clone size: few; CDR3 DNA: TGTGCCAGCAGTCTCCAGGGTGGGAATTCACCCCTCCACTTT; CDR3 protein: CASSLQGGNSPLHF
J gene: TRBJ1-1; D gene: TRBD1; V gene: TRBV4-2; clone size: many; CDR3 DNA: TGTGCCAGCAGCCCCCAGACAGGGGTATTGAACACTGAAGCTTTCTTT; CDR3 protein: CASSPQTGVLNTEAFF
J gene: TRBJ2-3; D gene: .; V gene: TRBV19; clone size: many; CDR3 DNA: TGTGCCAGTAGCGAGGAGGGTTTCAGCACGTCGGATACGCAGTATTTT; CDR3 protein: CASSEEGFSTSDTQYF
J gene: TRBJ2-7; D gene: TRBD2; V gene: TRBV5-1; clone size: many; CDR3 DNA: TGCGCCAGCAGCGGAGGGACTAGCGGGATCTACGAGCAGTACTTC; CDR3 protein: CASSGGTSGIYEQYF
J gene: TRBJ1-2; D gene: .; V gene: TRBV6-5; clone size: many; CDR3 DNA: TGTGCCAGCCTAATGCAGGGCTATGGCTACACCTTC; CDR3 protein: CASLMQGYGYTF
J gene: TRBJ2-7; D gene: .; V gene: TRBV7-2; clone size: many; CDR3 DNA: TGTGCCAGCAGCTTAGTTTCAGGGCGAGACGAGCAGTACTTC; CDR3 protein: CASSLVSGRDEQYF
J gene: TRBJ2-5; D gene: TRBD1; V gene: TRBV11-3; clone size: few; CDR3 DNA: TGTGCCAGCAGCCTGGGGACAGGGATTCCGGGAGAGACCCAGTACTTC; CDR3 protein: CASSLGTGIPGETQYF
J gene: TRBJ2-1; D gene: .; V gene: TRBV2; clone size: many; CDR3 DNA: TGTGCCAGCACCCGGGAGCCCTACAATGAGCAGTTCTTC; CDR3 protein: CASTREPYNEQFF
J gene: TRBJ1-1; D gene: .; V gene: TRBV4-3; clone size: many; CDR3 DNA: TGCGCCAGCAGCCAAGACGGGGGGCCCAACACTGAAGCTTTCTTT; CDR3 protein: CASSQDGGPNTEAFF
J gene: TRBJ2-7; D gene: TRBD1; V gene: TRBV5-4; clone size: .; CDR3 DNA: TGTGCCAGCAGTAGCGATCCCGGGACAGGGGGGGACGAGCAGTACTTC; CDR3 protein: CASSSDPGTGGDEQYF
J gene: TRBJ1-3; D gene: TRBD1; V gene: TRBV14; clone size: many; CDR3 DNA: TGTGCCAGCAGCCAACTCACAGGGGGGACGTCTGGAAACACCATATATTTT; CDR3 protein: CASSQLTGGTSGNTIYF
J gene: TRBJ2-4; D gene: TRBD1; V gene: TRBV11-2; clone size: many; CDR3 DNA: TGTGCCAGCAGCTTAGCTAACAGGGGGCTGGGGATAGTAGGAAACATTCAGTACTTC; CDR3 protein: CASSLANRGLGIVGNIQYF
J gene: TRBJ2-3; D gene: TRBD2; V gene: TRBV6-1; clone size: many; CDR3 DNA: TGTGCCAGCAGAAGACTAGCGGGAAACACAGATACGCAGTATTTT; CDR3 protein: CASRRLAGNTDTQYF
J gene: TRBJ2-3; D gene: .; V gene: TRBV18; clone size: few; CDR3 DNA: TGTGCCAGCTCACCATCGGGTTTACGGGGGTCAGATACGCAGTATTTT; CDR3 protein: CASSPSGLRGSDTQYF
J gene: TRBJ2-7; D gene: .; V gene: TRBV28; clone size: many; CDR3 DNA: TGTGCCAGCAGGTTGGCGGGATTAAACTACGAGCAGTACTTC; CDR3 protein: CASRLAGLNYEQYF
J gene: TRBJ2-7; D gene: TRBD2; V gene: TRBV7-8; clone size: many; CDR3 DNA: TGTGCCAGCAGCTTAGGTGGGGCTAGCGGGATCTACGAGCAGTACTTC; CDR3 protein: CASSLGGASGIYEQYF
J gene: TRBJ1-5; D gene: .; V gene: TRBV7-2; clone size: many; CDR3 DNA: TGTGCCAGCAGCCGAACTGGGGAGGAGCCCCAGCATTTT; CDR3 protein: CASSRTGEEPQHF
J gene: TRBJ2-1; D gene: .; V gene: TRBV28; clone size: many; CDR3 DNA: TGTGCCAGCAGGCTTCCAGGCCCCTACAATGAGCAGTTCTTC; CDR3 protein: CASRLPGPYNEQFF
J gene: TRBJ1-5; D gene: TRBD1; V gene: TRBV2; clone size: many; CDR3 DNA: TGTGCCAGCAGACCGGGACAGGGGGTCGGCCAGCCCCAGCATTTT; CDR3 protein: CASRPGQGVGQPQHF
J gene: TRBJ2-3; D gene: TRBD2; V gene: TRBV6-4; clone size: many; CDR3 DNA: TGTGCCAGCAGTAGCGCTAGCGGGGACACAGATACGCAGTATTTT; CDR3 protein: CASSSASGDTDTQYF